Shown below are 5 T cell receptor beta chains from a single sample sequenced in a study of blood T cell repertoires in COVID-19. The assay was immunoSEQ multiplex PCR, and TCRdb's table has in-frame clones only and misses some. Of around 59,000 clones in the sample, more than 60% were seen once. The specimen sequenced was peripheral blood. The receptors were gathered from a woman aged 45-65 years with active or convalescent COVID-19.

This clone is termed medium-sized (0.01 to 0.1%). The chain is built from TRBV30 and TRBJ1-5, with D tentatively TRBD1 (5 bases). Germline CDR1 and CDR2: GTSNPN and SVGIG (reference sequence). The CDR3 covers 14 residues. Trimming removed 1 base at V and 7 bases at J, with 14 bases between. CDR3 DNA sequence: TGTGCCTGGAGTGCCTCGCAGGGAGGGCAGCCCCAGCATTTT. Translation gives CAWSASQGGQPQHF.

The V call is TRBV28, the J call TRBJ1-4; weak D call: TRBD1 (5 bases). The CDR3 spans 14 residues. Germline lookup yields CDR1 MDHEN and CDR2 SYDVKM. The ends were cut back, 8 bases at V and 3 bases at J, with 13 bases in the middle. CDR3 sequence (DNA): TGTGCCAGCCGTGCCAGGGCGCCTAATGAAAAACTGTTTTTT. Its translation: CASRARAPNEKLFF. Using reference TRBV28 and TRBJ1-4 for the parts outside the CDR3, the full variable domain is DVKVTQSSRYLVKRTGEKVFLECVQDMDHENMFWYRQDPGLGLRLIYFSYDVKMKEKGDIPEGYSVSREKKERFSLILESASTNQTSMYLCASRARAPNEKLFFGSGTQLSVL.

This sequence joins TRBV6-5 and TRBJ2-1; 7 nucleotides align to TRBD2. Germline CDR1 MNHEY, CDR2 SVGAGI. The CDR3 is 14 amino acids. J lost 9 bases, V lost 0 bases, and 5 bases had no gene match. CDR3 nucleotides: TGTGCCAGCAGTTACTCTTGGACTAGGGTTGAGCAGTTCTTC. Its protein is CASSYSWTRVEQFF.

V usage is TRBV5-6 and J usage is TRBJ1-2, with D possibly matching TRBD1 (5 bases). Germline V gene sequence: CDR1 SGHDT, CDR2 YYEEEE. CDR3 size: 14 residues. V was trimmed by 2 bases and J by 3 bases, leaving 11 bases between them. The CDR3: CASSLAGSDYGYTF. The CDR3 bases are TGTGCCAGCAGCTTAGCAGGGTCGGACTATGGCTACACCTTC.

In DNA, the CDR3 is TGCGCCAGCAGCTTTGCTCCAGGGGAAATCTACAATGAGCAGTTCTTC. Translated, it gives CASSFAPGEIYNEQFF. This chain links TRBV5-1 with TRBJ2-1; D is possibly TRBD1 (6 bases). This CDR3 spans 16 amino acids. CDR1 SGHRS and CDR2 YFSETQ come from the germline V gene. Trimming took 2 bases from V and 3 from J, leaving 15 bases between them.